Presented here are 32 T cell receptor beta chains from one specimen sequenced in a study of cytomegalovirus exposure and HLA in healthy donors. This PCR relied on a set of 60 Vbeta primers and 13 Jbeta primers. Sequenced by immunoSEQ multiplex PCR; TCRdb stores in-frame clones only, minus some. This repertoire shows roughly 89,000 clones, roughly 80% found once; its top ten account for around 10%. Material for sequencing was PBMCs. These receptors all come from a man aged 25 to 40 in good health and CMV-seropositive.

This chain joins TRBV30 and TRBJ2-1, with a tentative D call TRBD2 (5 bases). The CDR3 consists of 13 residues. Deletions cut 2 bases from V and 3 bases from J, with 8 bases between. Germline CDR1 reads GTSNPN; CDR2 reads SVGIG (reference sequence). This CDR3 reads CAWSLADYNEQFF. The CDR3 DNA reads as TGTGCCTGGAGTCTAGCAGACTACAATGAGCAGTTCTTC.

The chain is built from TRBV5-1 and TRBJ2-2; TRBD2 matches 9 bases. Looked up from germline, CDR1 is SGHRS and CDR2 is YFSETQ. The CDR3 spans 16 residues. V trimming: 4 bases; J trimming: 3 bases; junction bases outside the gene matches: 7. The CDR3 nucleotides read TGCGCCAGCAGCCCGGTAGCGGGGGCCGACACCGGGGAGCTGTTTTTT. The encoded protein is CASSPVAGADTGELFF. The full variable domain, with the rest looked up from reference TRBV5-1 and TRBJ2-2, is KAGVTQTPRYLIKTRGQQVTLSCSPISGHRSVSWYQQTPGQGLQFLFEYFSETQRNKGNFPGRFSGRQFSNSRSEMNVSTLELGDSALYLCASSPVAGADTGELFFGEGSRLTVL.

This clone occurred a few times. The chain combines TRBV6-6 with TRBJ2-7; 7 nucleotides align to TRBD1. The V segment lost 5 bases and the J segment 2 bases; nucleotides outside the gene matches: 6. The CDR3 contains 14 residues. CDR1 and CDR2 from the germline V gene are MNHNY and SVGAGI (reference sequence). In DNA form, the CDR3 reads TGTGCCAGCAGTCCCGACAGGGAGCCCTACGAGCAGTACTTC. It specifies CASSPDREPYEQYF.

CDR3 nucleotide sequence: TGTGCCAGCAGTTTAATTGGCAATTTCCATGAGCAGTTCTTC. Encoded protein: CASSLIGNFHEQFF. This rearrangement joins TRBV27 to TRBJ2-1; no clear D. The V and J ends lost 2 bases and 8 bases respectively, with 13 bases between them. CDR3 length equals 14 residues. Germline V gene data show CDR1 as MNHEY and CDR2 as SMNVEV (reference sequence).

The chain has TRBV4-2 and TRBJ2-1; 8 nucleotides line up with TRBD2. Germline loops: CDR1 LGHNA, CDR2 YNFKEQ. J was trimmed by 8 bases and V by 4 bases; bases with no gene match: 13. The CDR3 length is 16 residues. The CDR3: CASSPEGNGGADEQFF. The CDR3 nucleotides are TGTGCCAGCAGCCCCGAGGGGAACGGGGGGGCAGATGAGCAGTTCTTC.

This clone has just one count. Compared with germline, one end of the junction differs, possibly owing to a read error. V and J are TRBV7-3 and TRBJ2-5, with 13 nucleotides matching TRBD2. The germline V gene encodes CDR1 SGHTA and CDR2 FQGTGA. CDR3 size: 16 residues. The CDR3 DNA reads TGTTCCAGCAGCGAAACCGGGACTAGCGGGGTAGAGACCCAGTACTTC. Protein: CSSSETGTSGVETQYF.

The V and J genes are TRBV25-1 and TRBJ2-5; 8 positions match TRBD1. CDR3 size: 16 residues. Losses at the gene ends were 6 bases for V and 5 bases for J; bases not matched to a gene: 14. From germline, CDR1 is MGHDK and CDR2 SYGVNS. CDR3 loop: CASRGTTGALGETQYF. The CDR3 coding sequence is TGTGCCAGCAGAGGAACGACAGGGGCTCTTGGGGAGACCCAGTACTTC.

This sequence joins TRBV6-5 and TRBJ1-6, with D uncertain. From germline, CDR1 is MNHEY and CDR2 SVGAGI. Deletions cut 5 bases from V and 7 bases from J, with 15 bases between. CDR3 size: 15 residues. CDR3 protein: CASSPSGFSNSPLHF. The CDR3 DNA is TGTGCCAGCAGTCCCTCGGGGTTCTCCAATTCACCCCTCCACTTT.

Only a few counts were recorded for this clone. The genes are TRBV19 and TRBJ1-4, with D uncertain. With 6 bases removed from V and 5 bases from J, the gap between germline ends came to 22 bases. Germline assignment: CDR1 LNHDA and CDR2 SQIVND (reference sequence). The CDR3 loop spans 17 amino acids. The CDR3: CASSRKDLGGQNEKLFF. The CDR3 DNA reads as TGTGCCAGTAGCCGTAAAGATCTGGGAGGTCAAAATGAAAAACTGTTTTTT.

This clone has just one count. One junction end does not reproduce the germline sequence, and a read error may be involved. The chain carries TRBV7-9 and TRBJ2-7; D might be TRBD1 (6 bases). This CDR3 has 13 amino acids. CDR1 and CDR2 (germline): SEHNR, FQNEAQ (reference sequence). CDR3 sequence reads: CSSSLGTSYEQYF. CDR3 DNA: TGTTCCAGCAGCCTAGGGACAAGCTACGAGCAGTACTTC.

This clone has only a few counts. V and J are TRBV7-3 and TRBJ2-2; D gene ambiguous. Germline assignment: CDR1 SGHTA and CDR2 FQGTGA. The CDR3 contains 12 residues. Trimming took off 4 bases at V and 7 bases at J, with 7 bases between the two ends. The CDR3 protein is CASSSGIGELFF. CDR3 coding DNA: TGTGCCAGCAGCTCAGGCATCGGGGAGCTGTTTTTT.

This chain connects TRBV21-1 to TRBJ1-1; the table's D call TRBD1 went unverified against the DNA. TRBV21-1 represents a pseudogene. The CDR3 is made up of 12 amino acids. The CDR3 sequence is CASRTGGTEAFF. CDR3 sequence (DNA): TGTGCCAGCAGGACAGGGGGCACTGAAGCTTTCTTT.

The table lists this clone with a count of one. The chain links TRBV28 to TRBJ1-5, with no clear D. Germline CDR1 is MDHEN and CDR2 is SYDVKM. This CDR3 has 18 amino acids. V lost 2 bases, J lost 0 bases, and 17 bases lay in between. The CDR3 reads CASSLRISAGYSNQPQHF. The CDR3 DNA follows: TGTGCCAGCAGTTTACGCATATCCGCGGGGTATAGCAATCAGCCCCAGCATTTT. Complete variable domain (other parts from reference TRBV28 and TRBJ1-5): DVKVTQSSRYLVKRTGEKVFLECVQDMDHENMFWYRQDPGLGLRLIYFSYDVKMKEKGDIPEGYSVSREKKERFSLILESASTNQTSMYLCASSLRISAGYSNQPQHFGDGTRLSIL.

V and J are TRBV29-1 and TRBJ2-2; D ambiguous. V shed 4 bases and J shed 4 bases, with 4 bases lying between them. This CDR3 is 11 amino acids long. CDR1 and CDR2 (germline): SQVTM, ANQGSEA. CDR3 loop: CSVGVTGELFF. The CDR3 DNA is TGCAGCGTTGGAGTCACCGGGGAGCTGTTTTTT.

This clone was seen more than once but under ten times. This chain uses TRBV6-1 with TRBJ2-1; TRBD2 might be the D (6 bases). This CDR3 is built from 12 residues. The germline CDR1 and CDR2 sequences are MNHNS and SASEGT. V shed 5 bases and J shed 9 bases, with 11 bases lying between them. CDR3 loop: CASSYLGGEQFF. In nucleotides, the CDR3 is TGTGCCAGCAGTTATCTCGGGGGTGAGCAGTTCTTC.

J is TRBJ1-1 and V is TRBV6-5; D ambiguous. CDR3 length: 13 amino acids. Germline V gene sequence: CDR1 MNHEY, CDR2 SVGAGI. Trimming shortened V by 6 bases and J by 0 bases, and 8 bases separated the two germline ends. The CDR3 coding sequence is TGTGCCAGCAGGGGAGAGATGAACACTGAAGCTTTCTTT. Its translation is CASRGEMNTEAFF.

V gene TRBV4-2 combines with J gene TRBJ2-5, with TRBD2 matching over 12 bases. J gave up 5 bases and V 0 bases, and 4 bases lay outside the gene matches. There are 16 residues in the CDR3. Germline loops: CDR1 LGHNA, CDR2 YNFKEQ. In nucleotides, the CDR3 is TGTGCCAGCAGCCAAGATCCGGGGACTAGCGGGGAGACCCAGTACTTC. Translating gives CASSQDPGTSGETQYF.

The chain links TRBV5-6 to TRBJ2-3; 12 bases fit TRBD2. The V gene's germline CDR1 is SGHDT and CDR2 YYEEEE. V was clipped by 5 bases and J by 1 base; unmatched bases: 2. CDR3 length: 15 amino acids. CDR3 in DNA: TGTGCCAGCAGACGACTAGCGGGGGGCACAGATACGCAGTATTTT. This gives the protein CASRRLAGGTDTQYF.

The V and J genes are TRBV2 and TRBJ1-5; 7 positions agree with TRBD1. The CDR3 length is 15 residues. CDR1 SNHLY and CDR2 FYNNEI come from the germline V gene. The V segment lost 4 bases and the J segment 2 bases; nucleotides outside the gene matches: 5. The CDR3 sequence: CASSALTGGNQPQHF. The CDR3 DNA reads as TGTGCCAGCAGTGCCCTTACAGGGGGCAATCAGCCCCAGCATTTT.

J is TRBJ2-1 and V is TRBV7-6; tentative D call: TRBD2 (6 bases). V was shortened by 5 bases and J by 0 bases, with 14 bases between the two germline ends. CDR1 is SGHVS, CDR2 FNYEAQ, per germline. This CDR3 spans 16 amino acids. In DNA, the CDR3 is TGTGCCAGCAGCACCGTACGGGGAGGCTCCTACAATGAGCAGTTCTTC. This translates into CASSTVRGGSYNEQFF.

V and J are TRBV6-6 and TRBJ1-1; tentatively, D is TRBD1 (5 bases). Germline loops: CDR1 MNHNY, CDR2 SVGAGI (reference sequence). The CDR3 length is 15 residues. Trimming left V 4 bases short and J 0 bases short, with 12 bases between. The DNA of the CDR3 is TGTGCCAGCAGTTCTTGGGGCGACTTGAACACTGAAGCTTTCTTT. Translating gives CASSSWGDLNTEAFF.

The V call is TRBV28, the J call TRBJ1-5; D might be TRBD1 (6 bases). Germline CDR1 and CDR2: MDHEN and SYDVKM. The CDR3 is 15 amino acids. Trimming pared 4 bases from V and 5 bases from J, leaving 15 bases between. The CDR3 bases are TGTGCCAGCAGTTCCTACAGGGTTGTCGATCAGCCCCAGCATTTT. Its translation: CASSSYRVVDQPQHF.

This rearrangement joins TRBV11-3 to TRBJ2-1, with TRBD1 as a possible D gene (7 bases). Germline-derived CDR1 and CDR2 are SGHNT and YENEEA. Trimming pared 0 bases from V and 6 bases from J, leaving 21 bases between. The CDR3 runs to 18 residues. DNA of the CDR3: TGTGCCAGCAGCTTAGATCAGGGGGGTTCTATTAAGGCCAATGAGCAGTTCTTC. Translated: CASSLDQGGSIKANEQFF.

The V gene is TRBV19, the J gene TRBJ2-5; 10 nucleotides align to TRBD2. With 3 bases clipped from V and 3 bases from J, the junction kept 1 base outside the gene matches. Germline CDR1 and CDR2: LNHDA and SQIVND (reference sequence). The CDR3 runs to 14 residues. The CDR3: CASSIGLAEETQYF. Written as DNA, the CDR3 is TGTGCCAGTAGTATCGGACTAGCGGAAGAGACCCAGTACTTC.

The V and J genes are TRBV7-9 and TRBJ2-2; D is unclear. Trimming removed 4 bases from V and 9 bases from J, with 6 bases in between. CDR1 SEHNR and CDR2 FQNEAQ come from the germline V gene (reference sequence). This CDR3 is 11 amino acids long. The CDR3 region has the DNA TGTGCCAGCAGCTCCCCATGGGAGCTGTTTTTT. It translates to CASSSPWELFF.

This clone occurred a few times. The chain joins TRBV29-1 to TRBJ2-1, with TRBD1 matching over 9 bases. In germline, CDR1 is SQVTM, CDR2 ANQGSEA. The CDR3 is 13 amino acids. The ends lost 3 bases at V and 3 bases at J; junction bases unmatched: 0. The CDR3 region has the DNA TGCAGCGTTGAGGGACAGGGCTACAATGAGCAGTTCTTC. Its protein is CSVEGQGYNEQFF.

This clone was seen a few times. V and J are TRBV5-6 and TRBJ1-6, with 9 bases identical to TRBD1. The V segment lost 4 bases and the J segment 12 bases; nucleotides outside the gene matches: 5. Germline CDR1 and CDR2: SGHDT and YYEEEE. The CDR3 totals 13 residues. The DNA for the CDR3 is TGTGCCAGCAGCCTGACAGGGGGAGTACCCCTCCACTTT. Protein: CASSLTGGVPLHF.

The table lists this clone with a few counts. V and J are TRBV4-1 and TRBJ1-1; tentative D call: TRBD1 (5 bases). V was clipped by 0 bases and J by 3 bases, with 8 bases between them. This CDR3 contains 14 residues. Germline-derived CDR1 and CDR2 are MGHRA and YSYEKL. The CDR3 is CASSQDRVDTEAFF. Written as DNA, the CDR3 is TGCGCCAGCAGCCAAGACAGGGTTGACACTGAAGCTTTCTTT.

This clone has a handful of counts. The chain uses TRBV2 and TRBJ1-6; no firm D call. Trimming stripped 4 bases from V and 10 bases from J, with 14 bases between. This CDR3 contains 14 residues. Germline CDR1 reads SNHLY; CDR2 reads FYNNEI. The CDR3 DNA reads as TGTGCCAGCAGTGGACTCGGGGTGGGGTCACCCCTCCACTTT. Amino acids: CASSGLGVGSPLHF.

The CDR3, as DNA: TGTGCCAGCAGTCCTTTAGCGGGGGGGGCGGACGAGCAGTACTTC. It translates to CASSPLAGGADEQYF. V gene TRBV28 combines with J gene TRBJ2-7; 11 bases agree with TRBD2. The trim removed 5 bases at V and 5 bases at J, leaving 8 bases unmatched. Germline-derived CDR1 and CDR2 are MDHEN and SYDVKM. The CDR3 loop spans 15 amino acids.

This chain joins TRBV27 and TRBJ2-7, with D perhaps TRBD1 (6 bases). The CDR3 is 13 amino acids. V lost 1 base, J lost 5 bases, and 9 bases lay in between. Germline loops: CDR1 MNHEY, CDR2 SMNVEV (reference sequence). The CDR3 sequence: CASSLLTGHEQYF. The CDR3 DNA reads TGTGCCAGCAGTTTATTAACAGGGCACGAGCAGTACTTC.

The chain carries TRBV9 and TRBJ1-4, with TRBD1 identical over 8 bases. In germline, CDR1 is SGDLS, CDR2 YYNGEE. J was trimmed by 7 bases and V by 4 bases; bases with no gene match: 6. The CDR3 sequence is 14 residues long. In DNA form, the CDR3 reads TGTGCCAGCAGCTTAGGACAGGGCGGTGAAAAACTGTTTTTT. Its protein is CASSLGQGGEKLFF.